Below are 14 T cell receptor beta chains sequenced from a single sample in a study of siplizumab effects on memory and regulatory T cells (dated by TCRdb to about 2019). Receptors were amplified or captured by the immunoSEQ multiplex PCR assay. The table was pulled from immuneACCESS by TCRdb, which kept in-frame rearrangements only. Such tables lose some clones; where checked, under half of the loss comes from unresolved V genes, and the rest has no known cause. Recorded for this sample are roughly 100,000 clones; more than 85% of them occurred a single time. The ten largest clones add up to about 1.1% of the sample. Sequenced: CD4+ T cells sorted from blood. These receptors were collected from a human donor in good health.

The chain links TRBV14 to TRBJ2-3; D remains unclear. CDR3 size: 14 residues. CDR1 is SGHDN, CDR2 FVKESK, per germline. V lost 1 base and J lost 10, with 15 bases in between. As DNA, the CDR3 is TGTGCCAGCAGCCAAGTAAATGCAGACTGGGCGCAGTATTTT. It specifies CASSQVNADWAQYF.

V gene TRBV5-4 combines with J gene TRBJ2-3, with TRBD2 matching over 11 bases. This CDR3 contains 15 residues. CDR1 SGHNT and CDR2 YYREEE come from the germline V gene (reference sequence). J was trimmed by 3 bases and V by 1 base; bases with no gene match: 1. As DNA, the CDR3 is TGTGCCAGCAGCTTGACTAGCGGGAGTACAGATACGCAGTATTTT. It yields the protein CASSLTSGSTDTQYF.

V usage is TRBV28 and J usage is TRBJ1-2; 8 nucleotides align to TRBD1. J gave up 5 bases and V 4 bases, and 6 bases lay outside the gene matches. Germline V lookup: CDR1 MDHEN, CDR2 SYDVKM. CDR3 size: 14 residues. DNA for the CDR3: TGTGCCAGCAGTTATAGGACAGGGCTTTATGGCTACACCTTC. It is translated as CASSYRTGLYGYTF.

This chain uses TRBV28 with TRBJ1-2; 8 positions agree with TRBD1. The junction had 9 bases not matched to a gene; V was cut back by 5 bases and J by 4 bases. The CDR3 has 15 residues. CDR1 and CDR2 (germline): MDHEN, SYDVKM. In DNA, the CDR3 is TGTGCCAGCAGTACAGGGGGGGCTGCAGGCTATGGCTACACCTTC. Protein sequence: CASSTGGAAGYGYTF.

The chain is built from TRBV6-1 and TRBJ2-2, with 9 bases identical to TRBD1. The junction had 8 bases not matched to a gene; V was cut back by 6 bases and J by 9 bases. CDR3 length: 14 residues. Per germline, CDR1 MNHNS and CDR2 SASEGT. The CDR3 spells CASRVSGTGWELFF. The CDR3 DNA follows: TGTGCCAGCAGGGTATCCGGGACAGGGTGGGAGCTGTTTTTT.

The rearrangement uses TRBV28 and TRBJ1-5; 7 positions match TRBD1. Germline V gives CDR1 MDHEN, CDR2 SYDVKM. There are 15 residues in the CDR3. Germline trimming cut 7 bases from V and 9 bases from J; bases unmatched to any gene: 15. CDR3 sequence: CASTQGGVLLWPQHF. CDR3 bases: TGTGCCAGCACCCAGGGGGGGGTCCTTCTATGGCCCCAGCATTTT.

In this sample, this clone turned up once. The rearrangement links TRBV6-6 to TRBJ2-7; D is unresolved. Trimming removed 0 bases at V and 0 bases at J, with 9 bases between. The CDR3 has 15 residues. Germline loops: CDR1 MNHNY, CDR2 SVGAGI (reference sequence). In nucleotides, the CDR3 is TGTGCCAGCAGTTACTCGGCCCGGATCTCCTACGAGCAGTACTTC. Translation: CASSYSARISYEQYF.

The chain has TRBV5-1 and TRBJ2-7; D uncertain. CDR1 and CDR2 from the germline V gene are SGHRS and YFSETQ. V shed 4 bases and J shed 3 bases, with 11 bases lying between them. The CDR3 contains 13 residues. DNA for the CDR3: TGCGCCAGCAGCATAGACACCCACTACGAGCAGTACTTC. Encoded protein: CASSIDTHYEQYF.

The V and J genes are TRBV19 and TRBJ2-7; D is unclear. V lost 4 bases and J 4 bases, leaving 17 bases between the germline ends. CDR1 and CDR2 (germline): LNHDA, SQIVND (reference sequence). The CDR3 has 15 residues. CDR3 amino acids: CASSRNLNPNYEQYF. The CDR3 bases are TGTGCCAGTAGTAGGAATCTGAATCCGAATTACGAGCAGTACTTC.

CDR3 coding DNA: TGTGCCAGCAGTGACGCTTCAGGACGTCGGCATTTT. As protein: CASSDASGRRHF. The rearrangement joins TRBV6-4 to TRBJ1-5; D call uncertain. V was pared by 2 bases and J by 15 bases, with 14 bases between. The CDR3 spans 12 residues. Germline loops: CDR1 MRHNA, CDR2 SNTAGT.

This clone showed up just once. V usage is TRBV28 and J usage is TRBJ1-4; TRBD1 aligns across 7 bases. The V segment lost 6 bases and the J segment 14 bases; nucleotides outside the gene matches: 9. The CDR3 covers 12 residues. The germline V gene encodes CDR1 MDHEN and CDR2 SYDVKM. The CDR3: CASRKYRGSLFF. In nucleotides, the CDR3 is TGTGCCAGCAGAAAATACAGGGGATCTCTGTTTTTT.

The chain employs TRBV7-9 and TRBJ2-2; D ambiguous. Trimming took off 3 bases at V and 5 bases at J, with 22 bases between the two ends. There are 18 residues in the CDR3. The germline V gene encodes CDR1 SEHNR and CDR2 FQNEAQ (reference sequence). In nucleotides, the CDR3 is TGTGCCAGCAGCTTTTTGCCAGCCACCCTGGGGTGGACCGGGGAGCTGTTTTTT. It encodes CASSFLPATLGWTGELFF.

The chain joins TRBV5-4 to TRBJ1-4; D may be TRBD1 (5 bases). CDR1 and CDR2 (germline): SGHNT, YYREEE (reference sequence). The CDR3 runs 14 residues. V lost 6 bases and J lost 5, with 14 bases in between. This CDR3 reads CASTRGQSNEKLFF. The CDR3 nucleotides are TGTGCCAGCACTAGGGGTCAGTCAAATGAAAAACTGTTTTTT.

The chain uses TRBV5-1 and TRBJ2-1; D remains ambiguous. Germline V gene data show CDR1 as SGHRS and CDR2 as YFSETQ. Trimming took off 3 bases at V and 1 base at J, with 8 bases between the two ends. The CDR3 is 14 residues long. CDR3 region: CASSSQNSYNEQFF. The CDR3 region has the DNA TGCGCCAGCAGCTCCCAGAATTCCTACAATGAGCAGTTCTTC. Filled out from reference TRBV5-1 and TRBJ2-1, the complete variable domain reads KAGVTQTPRYLIKTRGQQVTLSCSPISGHRSVSWYQQTPGQGLQFLFEYFSETQRNKGNFPGRFSGRQFSNSRSEMNVSTLELGDSALYLCASSSQNSYNEQFFGPGTRLTVL.